The 14 T cell receptor beta chains presented below share a single source sample, sequenced in a study of Ad26.COV2.S vaccination and SARS-CoV-2 variants. The sample's treatment: some 20 received Ad26.COV2.S at low or high dose, single or two shots; about 5 received placebo; per-sample allocation not given. Sampling was done on day 63 after the first vaccine or placebo injection. TCRdb's copy holds only in-frame clones and misses some; the assay was immunoSEQ multiplex PCR. Of more than 300,000 clones in the sample, around four fifths are singletons; the top ten hold under 2.5%. The sequenced sample was peripheral blood, obtained in a trial of Ad26.COV2.S vaccine versus placebo. The receptors originated from a person between 18 and 65 years old who received the Ad26.COV2.S COVID-19 vaccine or a placebo.

This clone came up once. The chain joins TRBV5-6 to TRBJ1-2; a possible D gene is TRBD1 (6 bases). V was clipped by 3 bases and J by 8 bases, with 11 bases between them. The CDR3 is made up of 12 amino acids. The V gene's germline CDR1 is SGHDT and CDR2 YYEEEE. CDR3 loop: CASSSWGLGYTF. The CDR3 nucleotides are TGTGCCAGCAGCTCTTGGGGGCTCGGCTACACCTTC.

The chain couples TRBV9 to TRBJ2-3; 9 positions agree with TRBD2. This CDR3 contains 15 residues. V gave up 5 bases and J gave up 6 bases; unmatched junction bases: 10. Germline V gives CDR1 SGDLS, CDR2 YYNGEE. The CDR3 sequence is CASSEGLARPDTQYF. The CDR3 coding sequence is TGTGCCAGCAGTGAGGGACTAGCTAGGCCGGATACGCAGTATTTT.

This clone has at least ten counts. The junction differs from germline at one of its ends, possibly a read error. This chain joins TRBV28 and TRBJ2-7; D may be TRBD1 or TRBD2 (5 bases each). The CDR3 is made up of 17 amino acids. Germline-derived CDR1 and CDR2 are MDHEN and SYDVKM. Here the CDR3 DNA reads TGTGCCAGCAGTTTATTCACCCTCCGTGGCAGGGAGTACGGGCAGTACTTC. As protein: CASSLFTLRGREYGQYF.

The chain couples TRBV7-9 to TRBJ1-2; D uncertain. Germline V gene data show CDR1 as SEHNR and CDR2 as FQNEAQ (reference sequence). The CDR3 runs to 14 residues. The ends were cut back, 1 base at V and 4 bases at J, with 10 bases in the middle. The CDR3 loop is CASSLDGAVYGYTF. The DNA of the CDR3 is TGTGCCAGCAGCTTAGATGGCGCAGTCTATGGCTACACCTTC.

The J gene is TRBJ2-7, the V gene TRBV5-1; D might be TRBD2 (6 bases). This CDR3 has 13 amino acids. In germline, CDR1 is SGHRS, CDR2 YFSETQ. V was shortened by 1 base and J by 7 bases, with 12 bases between the two germline ends. CDR3 in DNA: TGCGCCAGCAGCTTGTTGGCCGGGAGTGAGCAGTACTTC. Protein product: CASSLLAGSEQYF. The whole variable domain, remainder taken from reference TRBV5-1 and TRBJ2-7, is KAGVTQTPRYLIKTRGQQVTLSCSPISGHRSVSWYQQTPGQGLQFLFEYFSETQRNKGNFPGRFSGRQFSNSRSEMNVSTLELGDSALYLCASSLLAGSEQYFGPGTRLTVT.

The genes are TRBV7-2 and TRBJ2-7; the D gene is possibly TRBD2 (6 bases). Trimming took 3 bases from V and 4 from J, leaving 16 bases between them. Germline-derived CDR1 and CDR2 are SGHTA and FQGNSA. This CDR3 spans 15 amino acids. CDR3 sequence reads: CASSLGPGTQYEQYF. The CDR3 DNA reads TGTGCCAGCAGCTTGGGGCCCGGGACTCAGTACGAGCAGTACTTC. The variable domain in full, completed from reference TRBV7-2 and TRBJ2-7, reads GAGVSQSPSNKVTEKGKDVELRCDPISGHTALYWYRQSLGQGLEFLIYFQGNSAPDKSGLPSDRFSAERTGGSVSTLTIQRTQQEDSAVYLCASSLGPGTQYEQYFGPGTRLTVT.

The chain carries TRBV28 and TRBJ1-6; D is unclear. Germline CDR1 is MDHEN and CDR2 is SYDVKM. Trimming shortened V by 5 bases and J by 5 bases, and 7 bases separated the two germline ends. The CDR3 runs to 13 residues. Here the CDR3 DNA reads TGTGCCAGCAGTCCTAGCGATAATTCACCCCTCCACTTT. It yields the protein CASSPSDNSPLHF. The complete variable domain, with remaining parts taken from reference TRBV28 and TRBJ1-6, reads DVKVTQSSRYLVKRTGEKVFLECVQDMDHENMFWYRQDPGLGLRLIYFSYDVKMKEKGDIPEGYSVSREKKERFSLILESASTNQTSMYLCASSPSDNSPLHFGNGTRLTVT.

The V call is TRBV11-1, the J call TRBJ2-7, with D perhaps assigned TRBD1 or TRBD2 (6 bases each). The germline gives CDR1 SGHAT, CDR2 FQDESV (reference sequence). This CDR3 comprises 16 residues. V lost 5 bases and J 5 bases, leaving 22 bases between the germline ends. CDR3 coding DNA: TGTGCCAGCAGCCAGGAGGGGGGCCCCCCAGGTAACGAGCAGTACTTC. It translates to CASSQEGGPPGNEQYF.

J is TRBJ1-5 and V is TRBV5-6; 8 bases line up with TRBD1. The CDR3 is made up of 17 amino acids. Germline trimming cut 0 bases from V and 2 bases from J; bases unmatched to any gene: 7. The germline V gene encodes CDR1 SGHDT and CDR2 YYEEEE. CDR3 bases: TGTGCCAGCAGCTTGGGCACTGACAGGGGTGGCAATCAGCCCCAGCATTTT. Its protein is CASSLGTDRGGNQPQHF. Complete variable domain (other parts from reference TRBV5-6 and TRBJ1-5): DAGVTQSPTHLIKTRGQQVTLRCSPKSGHDTVSWYQQALGQGPQFIFQYYEEEERQRGNFPDRFSGHQFPNYSSELNVNALLLGDSALYLCASSLGTDRGGNQPQHFGDGTRLSIL.

The gene calls are TRBV9 and TRBJ1-2; tentatively, D is TRBD1 (5 bases). Germline CDR1 SGDLS, CDR2 YYNGEE. Trimming took 3 bases from V and 5 from J, leaving 11 bases between them. CDR3 length: 13 residues. CDR3 sequence: CASSGAGLYGYTF. The CDR3 DNA follows: TGTGCCAGCAGCGGGGCAGGGCTGTATGGCTACACCTTC.

V gene TRBV5-1 combines with J gene TRBJ2-2; D perhaps matches TRBD1 (5 bases). Deletions cut 0 bases from V and 3 bases from J, with 15 bases between. Germline CDR1 reads SGHRS; CDR2 reads YFSETQ. The CDR3 has 17 amino acids. In DNA, the CDR3 is TGCGCCAGCAGCTTGGGCATTGGCAGGGTGGACACCGGGGAGCTGTTTTTT. Protein product: CASSLGIGRVDTGELFF.

The chain uses TRBV9 and TRBJ2-3; TRBD2 matches at 14 bases. Germline V gene data show CDR1 as SGDLS and CDR2 as YYNGEE. The CDR3 has 16 residues. The V and J ends lost 4 bases and 1 base, in that order; junction bases with no gene match: 2. The CDR3 spells CASSPGLAGGTDTQYF. CDR3 bases: TGTGCCAGCAGCCCGGGACTAGCGGGGGGCACAGATACGCAGTATTTT. The entire variable domain, with the rest obtained from reference TRBV9 and TRBJ2-3, is as follows: DSGVTQTPKHLITATGQRVTLRCSPRSGDLSVYWYQQSLDQGLQFLIQYYNGEERAKGNILERFSAQQFPDLHSELNLSSLELGDSALYFCASSPGLAGGTDTQYFGPGTRLTVL.

CDR3 nucleotide sequence: TGTGCCAGCAGCTACCAGACTAGCGGGACAATGGGGGCCGGGGAGCTGTTTTTT. Translating gives CASSYQTSGTMGAGELFF. The gene calls are TRBV13 and TRBJ2-2; the match to TRBD2 covers 11 bases. This CDR3 is built from 18 residues. The ends lost 4 bases at V and 6 bases at J; junction bases unmatched: 13. The germline gives CDR1 PRHDT, CDR2 FYEKMQ (reference sequence).

V is TRBV7-2 and J is TRBJ1-6; tentatively, D is TRBD1 (5 bases). The V end was cut by 7 bases, the J end by 6 bases, with 16 bases between. CDR3 length: 15 residues. CDR1 and CDR2 (germline): SGHTA, FQGNSA. CDR3 protein: CASTREGQANSPLHF. In DNA, the CDR3 is TGTGCCAGCACGAGAGAGGGGCAGGCTAATTCACCCCTCCACTTT. The full variable domain, its missing parts supplied by reference TRBV7-2 and TRBJ1-6, is GAGVSQSPSNKVTEKGKDVELRCDPISGHTALYWYRQSLGQGLEFLIYFQGNSAPDKSGLPSDRFSAERTGGSVSTLTIQRTQQEDSAVYLCASTREGQANSPLHFGNGTRLTVT.